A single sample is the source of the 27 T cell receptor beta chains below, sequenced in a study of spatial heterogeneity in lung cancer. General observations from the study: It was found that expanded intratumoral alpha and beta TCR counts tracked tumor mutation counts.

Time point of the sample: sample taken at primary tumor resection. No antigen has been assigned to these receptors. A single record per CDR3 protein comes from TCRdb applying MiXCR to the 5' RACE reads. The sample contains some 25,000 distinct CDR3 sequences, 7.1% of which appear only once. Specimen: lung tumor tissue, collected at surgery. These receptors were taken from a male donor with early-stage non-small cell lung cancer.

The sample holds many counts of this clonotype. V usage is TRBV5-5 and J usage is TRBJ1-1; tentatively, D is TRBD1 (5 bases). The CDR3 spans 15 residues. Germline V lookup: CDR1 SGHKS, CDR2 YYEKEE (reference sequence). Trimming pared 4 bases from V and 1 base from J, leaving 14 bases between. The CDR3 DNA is TGTGCCAGCAGCCGGACGGGGCTAGCGAACACTGAAGCTTTCTTT. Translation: CASSRTGLANTEAFF.

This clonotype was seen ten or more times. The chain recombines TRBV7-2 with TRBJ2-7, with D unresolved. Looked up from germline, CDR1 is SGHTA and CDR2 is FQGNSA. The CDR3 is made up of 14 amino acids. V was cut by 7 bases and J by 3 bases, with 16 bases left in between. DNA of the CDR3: TGTGCCAGCACTTTAGACCCACAGAGCTACGAGCAGTACTTC. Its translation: CASTLDPQSYEQYF.

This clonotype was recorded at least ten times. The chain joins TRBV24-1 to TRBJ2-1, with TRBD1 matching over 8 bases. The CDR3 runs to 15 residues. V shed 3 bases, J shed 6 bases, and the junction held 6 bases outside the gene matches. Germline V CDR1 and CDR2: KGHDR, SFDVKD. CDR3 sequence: CATSDTSGTGNEQFF. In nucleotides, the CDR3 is TGTGCCACCAGTGATACATCCGGGACAGGCAATGAGCAGTTCTTC.

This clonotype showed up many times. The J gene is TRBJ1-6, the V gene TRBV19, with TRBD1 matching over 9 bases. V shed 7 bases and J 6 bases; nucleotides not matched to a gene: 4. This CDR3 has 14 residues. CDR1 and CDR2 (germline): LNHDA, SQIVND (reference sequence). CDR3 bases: TGTGCCAGTACCGTGGGACAGGGTAATTCACCCCTCCACTTT. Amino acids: CASTVGQGNSPLHF.

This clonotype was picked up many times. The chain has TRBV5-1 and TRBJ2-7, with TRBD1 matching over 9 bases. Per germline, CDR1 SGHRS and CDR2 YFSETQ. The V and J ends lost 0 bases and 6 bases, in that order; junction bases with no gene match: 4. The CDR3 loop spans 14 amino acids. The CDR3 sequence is CASSLGGQGVEQYF. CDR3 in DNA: TGCGCCAGCAGCTTGGGGGGACAGGGAGTCGAGCAGTACTTC.

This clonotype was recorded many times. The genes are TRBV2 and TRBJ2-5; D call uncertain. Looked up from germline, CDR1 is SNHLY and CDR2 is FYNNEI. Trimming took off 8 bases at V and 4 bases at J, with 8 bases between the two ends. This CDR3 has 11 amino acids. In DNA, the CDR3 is TGTGCCAGCGCCCTGGGAGAGACCCAGTACTTC. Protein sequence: CASALGETQYF.

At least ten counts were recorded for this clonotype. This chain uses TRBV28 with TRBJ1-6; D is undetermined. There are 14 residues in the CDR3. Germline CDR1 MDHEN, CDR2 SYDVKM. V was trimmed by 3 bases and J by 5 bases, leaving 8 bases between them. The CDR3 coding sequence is TGTGCCAGCAGTTTGGCCATTCATAATTCACCCCTCCACTTT. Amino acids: CASSLAIHNSPLHF. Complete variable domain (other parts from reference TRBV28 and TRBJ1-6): DVKVTQSSRYLVKRTGEKVFLECVQDMDHENMFWYRQDPGLGLRLIYFSYDVKMKEKGDIPEGYSVSREKKERFSLILESASTNQTSMYLCASSLAIHNSPLHFGNGTRLTVT.

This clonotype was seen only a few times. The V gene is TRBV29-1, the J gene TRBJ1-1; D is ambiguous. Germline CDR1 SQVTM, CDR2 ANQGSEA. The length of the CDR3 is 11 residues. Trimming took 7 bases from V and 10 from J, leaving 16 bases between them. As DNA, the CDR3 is TGCAGCGGCGAACAGTCGATCGGAGCTTTCTTT. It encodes CSGEQSIGAFF.

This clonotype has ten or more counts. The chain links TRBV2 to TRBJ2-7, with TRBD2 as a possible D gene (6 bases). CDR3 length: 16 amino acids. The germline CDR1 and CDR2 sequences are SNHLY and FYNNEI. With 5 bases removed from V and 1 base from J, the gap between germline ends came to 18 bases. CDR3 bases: TGTGCCAGCAGTCCAATCGGGGGATCTATTTCCTACGAGCAGTACTTC. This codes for CASSPIGGSISYEQYF.

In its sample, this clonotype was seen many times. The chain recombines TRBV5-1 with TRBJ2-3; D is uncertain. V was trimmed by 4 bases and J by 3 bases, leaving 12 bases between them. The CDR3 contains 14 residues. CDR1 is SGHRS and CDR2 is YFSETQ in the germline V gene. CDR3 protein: CASSEQQVTDTQYF. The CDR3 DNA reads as TGCGCCAGCAGCGAACAGCAGGTAACAGATACGCAGTATTTT. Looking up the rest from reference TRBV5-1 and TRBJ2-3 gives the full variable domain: KAGVTQTPRYLIKTRGQQVTLSCSPISGHRSVSWYQQTPGQGLQFLFEYFSETQRNKGNFPGRFSGRQFSNSRSEMNVSTLELGDSALYLCASSEQQVTDTQYFGPGTRLTVL.

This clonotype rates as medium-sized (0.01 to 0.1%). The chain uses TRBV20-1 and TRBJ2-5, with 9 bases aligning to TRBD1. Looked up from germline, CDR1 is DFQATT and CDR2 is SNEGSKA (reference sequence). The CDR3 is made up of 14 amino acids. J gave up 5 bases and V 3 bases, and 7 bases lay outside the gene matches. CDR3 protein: CSARDRGLSETQYF. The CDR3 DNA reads TGCAGTGCTAGGGACAGGGGATTGAGCGAGACCCAGTACTTC.

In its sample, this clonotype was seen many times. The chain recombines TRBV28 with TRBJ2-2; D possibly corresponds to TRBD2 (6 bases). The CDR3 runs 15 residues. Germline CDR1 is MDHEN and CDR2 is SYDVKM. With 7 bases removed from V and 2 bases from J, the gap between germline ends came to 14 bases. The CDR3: CASTPGLGNTGELFF. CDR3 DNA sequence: TGTGCCAGCACCCCGGGACTTGGTAACACCGGGGAGCTGTTTTTT.

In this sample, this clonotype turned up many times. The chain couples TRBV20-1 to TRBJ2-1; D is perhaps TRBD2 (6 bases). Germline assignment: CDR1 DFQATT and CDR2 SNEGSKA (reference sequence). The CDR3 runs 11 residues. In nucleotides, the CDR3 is TGCAGCGGTGGTTGGAGGGGTGAGCAGTTCTTC. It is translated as CSGGWRGEQFF.

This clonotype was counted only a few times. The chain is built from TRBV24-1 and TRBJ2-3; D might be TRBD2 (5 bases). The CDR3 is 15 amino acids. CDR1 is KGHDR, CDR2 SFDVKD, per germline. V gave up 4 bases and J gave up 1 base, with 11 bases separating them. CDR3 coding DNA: TGTGCCACCAGTGACTTAGGACTCGGCACAGATACGCAGTATTTT. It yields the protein CATSDLGLGTDTQYF.

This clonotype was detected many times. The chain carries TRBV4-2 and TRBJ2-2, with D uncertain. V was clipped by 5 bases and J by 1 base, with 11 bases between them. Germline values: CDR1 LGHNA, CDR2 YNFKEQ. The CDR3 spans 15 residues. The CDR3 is CASSEMAGNTGELFF. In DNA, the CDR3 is TGTGCCAGCAGCGAAATGGCAGGGAACACCGGGGAGCTGTTTTTT.

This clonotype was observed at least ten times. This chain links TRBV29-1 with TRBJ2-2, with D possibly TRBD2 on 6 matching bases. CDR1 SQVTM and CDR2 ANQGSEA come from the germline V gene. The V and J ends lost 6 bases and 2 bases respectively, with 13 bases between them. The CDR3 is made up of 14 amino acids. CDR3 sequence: CSVGSSVNTGELFF. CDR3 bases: TGCAGCGTGGGTTCTAGCGTCAACACCGGGGAGCTGTTTTTT.

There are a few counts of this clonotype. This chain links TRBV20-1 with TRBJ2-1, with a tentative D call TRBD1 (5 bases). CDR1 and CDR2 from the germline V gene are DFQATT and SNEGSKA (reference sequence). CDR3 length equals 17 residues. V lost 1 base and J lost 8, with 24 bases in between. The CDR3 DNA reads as TGCAGTGCTAGAGGTTTGGGTCGTGGCAGGGCGATAGATGAGCAGTTCTTC. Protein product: CSARGLGRGRAIDEQFF.

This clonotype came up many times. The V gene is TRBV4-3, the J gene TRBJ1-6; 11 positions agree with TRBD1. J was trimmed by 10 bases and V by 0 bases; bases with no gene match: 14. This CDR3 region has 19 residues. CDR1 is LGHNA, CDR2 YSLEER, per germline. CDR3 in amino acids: CASSQDAVRTGGAGSPLHF. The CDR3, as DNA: TGCGCCAGCAGCCAAGATGCGGTAAGGACAGGGGGCGCCGGGTCACCCCTCCACTTT.

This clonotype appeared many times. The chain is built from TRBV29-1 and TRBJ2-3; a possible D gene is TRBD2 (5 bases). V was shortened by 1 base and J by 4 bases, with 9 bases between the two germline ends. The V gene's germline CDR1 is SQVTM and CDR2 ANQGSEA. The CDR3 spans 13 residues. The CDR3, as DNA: TGCAGCGTTGAAGGGGAGCAGGCAGATACGCAGTATTTT. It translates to CSVEGEQADTQYF.

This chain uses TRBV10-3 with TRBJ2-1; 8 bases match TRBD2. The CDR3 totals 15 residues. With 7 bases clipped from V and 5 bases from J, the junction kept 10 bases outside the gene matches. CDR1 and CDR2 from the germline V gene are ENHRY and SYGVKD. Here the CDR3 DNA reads TGTGCCATCACCCATGATGCGGGGGGAAACAATGAGCAGTTCTTC. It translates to CAITHDAGGNNEQFF.

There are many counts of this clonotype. CDR3 nucleotides: TGTGCCAGCAGCCGATCCCGGGGGTCTGAGTACTTC. Residues: CASSRSRGSEYF. J is TRBJ2-7 and V is TRBV5-6, with D perhaps matching TRBD2 (6 bases). The CDR3 totals 12 residues. CDR1 SGHDT and CDR2 YYEEEE come from the germline V gene. V was clipped by 4 bases and J by 11 bases, with 16 bases between them.

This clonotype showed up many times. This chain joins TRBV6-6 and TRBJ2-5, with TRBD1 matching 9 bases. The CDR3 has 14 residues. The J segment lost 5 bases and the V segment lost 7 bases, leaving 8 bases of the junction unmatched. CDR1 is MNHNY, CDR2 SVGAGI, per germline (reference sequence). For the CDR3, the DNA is TGTGCCAGCACCAGGGACAGGGCTATCGAGACCCAGTACTTC. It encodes CASTRDRAIETQYF.

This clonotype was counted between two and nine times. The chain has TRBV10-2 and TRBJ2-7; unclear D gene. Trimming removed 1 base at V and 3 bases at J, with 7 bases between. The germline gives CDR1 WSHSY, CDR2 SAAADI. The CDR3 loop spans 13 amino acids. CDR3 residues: CASSELDLYEQYF. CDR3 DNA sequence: TGCGCCAGCAGTGAGTTAGATCTCTACGAGCAGTACTTC.

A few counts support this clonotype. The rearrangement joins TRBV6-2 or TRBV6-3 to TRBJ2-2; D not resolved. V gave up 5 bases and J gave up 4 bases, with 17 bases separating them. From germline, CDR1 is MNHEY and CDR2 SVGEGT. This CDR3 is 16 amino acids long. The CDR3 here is CASSDLGAGGTGELFF. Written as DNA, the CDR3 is TGTGCCAGCAGTGACTTAGGTGCAGGCGGCACCGGGGAGCTGTTTTTT.

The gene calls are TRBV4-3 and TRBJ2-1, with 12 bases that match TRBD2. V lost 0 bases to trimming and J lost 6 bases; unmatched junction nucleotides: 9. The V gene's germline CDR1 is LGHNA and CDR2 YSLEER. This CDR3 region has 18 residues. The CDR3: CASSQELAGGPWSNEQFF. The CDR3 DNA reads TGCGCCAGCAGCCAAGAACTAGCGGGGGGTCCCTGGAGCAATGAGCAGTTCTTC.

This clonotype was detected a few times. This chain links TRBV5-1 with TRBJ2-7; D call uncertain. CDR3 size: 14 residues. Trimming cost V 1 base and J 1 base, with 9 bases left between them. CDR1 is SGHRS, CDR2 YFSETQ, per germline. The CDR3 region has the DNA TGCGCCAGCAGCTTGAACGGAGCTTCCTACGAGCAGTACTTC. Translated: CASSLNGASYEQYF.

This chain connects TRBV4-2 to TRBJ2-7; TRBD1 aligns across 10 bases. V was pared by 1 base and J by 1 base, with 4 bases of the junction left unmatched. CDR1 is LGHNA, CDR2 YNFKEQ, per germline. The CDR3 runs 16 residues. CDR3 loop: CASSQAWTGGSYEQYF. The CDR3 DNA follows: TGTGCCAGCAGCCAAGCTTGGACAGGGGGATCCTACGAGCAGTACTTC.